Following are 27 T cell receptor beta chains from one sample sequenced in a study of human thymus T cells. TCRdb's table, derived via immunoSEQ multiplex PCR, lists solely in-frame clones and lacks some. The sample contains 45,000 to 50,000 clones, 85% to 95% of which appear only once. The material sequenced was blood. These receptors were collected from a girl less than two years old with a congenital heart defect but otherwise immunologically healthy.

The chain joins TRBV4-2 to TRBJ1-2, with 9 bases aligning to TRBD1. J gave up 4 bases and V 0 bases, and 3 bases lay outside the gene matches. This CDR3 is 15 amino acids long. Germline CDR1 and CDR2: LGHNA and YNFKEQ. The CDR3 here is CASSQDGTGPYGYTF. The CDR3 DNA reads TGTGCCAGCAGCCAAGATGGGACAGGGCCCTATGGCTACACCTTC.

The chain links TRBV28 to TRBJ2-7, with D unclear. There are 15 residues in the CDR3. Germline V gives CDR1 MDHEN, CDR2 SYDVKM. V lost 3 bases to trimming and J lost 1 base, with 13 bases between them. The CDR3 nucleotides are TGTGCCAGCAGTTTCGCCAGGCTTGAGTCCTACGAGCAGTACTTC. Translated: CASSFARLESYEQYF.

The CDR3 loop is CASGLSPDRGNTGELFF. CDR3 sequence (DNA): TGTGCTAGTGGTTTGTCCCCCGACAGGGGGAACACCGGGGAGCTGTTTTTT. The V and J genes are TRBV12-5 and TRBJ2-2; 8 bases match TRBD1. V dropped 2 bases and J dropped 1; count of bases not matched to a gene: 6. CDR3 length: 17 amino acids. Germline-derived CDR1 and CDR2 are LGHNT and FRNRAP. The whole variable domain, remainder taken from reference TRBV12-5 and TRBJ2-2, is DARVTQTPRHKVTEMGQEVTMRCQPILGHNTVFWYRQTMMQGLELLAYFRNRAPLDDSGMPKDRFSAEMPDATLATLKIQPSEPRDSAVYFCASGLSPDRGNTGELFFGEGSRLTVL.

This clone was found once. This chain links TRBV5-1 with TRBJ2-7; 16 nucleotides agree with TRBD2. Per germline, CDR1 SGHRS and CDR2 YFSETQ. The V and J ends lost 4 bases and 5 bases, in that order; junction bases with no gene match: 21. The CDR3 loop spans 21 amino acids. The CDR3 DNA sequence: TGCGCCAGCAGCGGGGGGACAGCGGGACTAGCGGGAGGGCCGGGAGAGAACGAGCAGTACTTC. Protein sequence: CASSGGTAGLAGGPGENEQYF.

This CDR3 reads CASSWAGALGGNTIYF. CDR3 sequence (DNA): TGTGCCAGCAGCTGGGCGGGGGCCCTCGGAGGAAACACCATATATTTT. The genes are TRBV5-6 and TRBJ1-3, with D possibly matching TRBD1 (6 bases). The CDR3 runs 16 residues. Trimming stripped 3 bases from V and 4 bases from J, with 17 bases between. Germline V gives CDR1 SGHDT, CDR2 YYEEEE.

J is TRBJ2-2 and V is TRBV19; D not certain. The CDR3 sequence is 13 residues long. V dropped 6 bases and J dropped 5 bases, with 10 bases sitting between them. Germline V CDR1 and CDR2: LNHDA, SQIVND (reference sequence). The CDR3: CASRTYPTGELFF. CDR3 nucleotides: TGTGCCAGTAGAACATACCCTACCGGGGAGCTGTTTTTT.

This clone was recorded only once. This rearrangement joins TRBV15 to TRBJ2-1, with D perhaps matching TRBD2 (5 bases). The ends were cut back, 0 bases at V and 13 bases at J, with 10 bases in the middle. Germline V lookup: CDR1 LNHNV, CDR2 YYDKDF (reference sequence). This CDR3 has 12 amino acids. The CDR3 region has the DNA TGTGCCACCAGCAGAGATCGAGGGAAACAGTTCTTC. This sequence encodes CATSRDRGKQFF.

This chain links TRBV15 with TRBJ2-3; D is perhaps TRBD1 (9 bases). The CDR3 totals 17 residues. In germline, CDR1 is LNHNV, CDR2 YYDKDF (reference sequence). V lost 1 base to trimming and J lost 6 bases, with 20 bases between them. CDR3 DNA sequence: TGTGCCACCAGCAGAGCCGCCGGGACAGGGACTAGGGATACGCAGTATTTT. Protein sequence: CATSRAAGTGTRDTQYF.

V usage is TRBV28 and J usage is TRBJ1-2; TRBD1 matches at 8 bases. The germline V gene has CDR1 MDHEN and CDR2 SYDVKM. The ends lost 1 base at V and 0 bases at J; junction bases unmatched: 7. This CDR3 region has 17 residues. The CDR3 spells CASSLYNRQGPNYGYTF. CDR3 DNA: TGTGCCAGCAGTTTATATAATAGACAGGGGCCTAACTATGGCTACACCTTC.

This chain joins TRBV4-3 and TRBJ2-2; the match to TRBD2 covers 12 bases. The trim removed 8 bases at V and 5 bases at J, leaving 15 bases unmatched. CDR1 is LGHNA and CDR2 is YSLEER in the germline V gene. CDR3 length: 18 residues. In nucleotides, the CDR3 is TGCGCCAGCGCCAAGATACGGGAACTAGCGGGAGGAACCGGGGAGCTGTTTTTT. This translates into CASAKIRELAGGTGELFF.

The V and J genes are TRBV11-2 and TRBJ2-2, with D unresolved. Germline assignment: CDR1 SGHAT and CDR2 FQNNGV. The CDR3 has 14 amino acids. V lost 0 bases to trimming and J lost 5 bases, with 7 bases between them. The CDR3 loop reads CASSLDLGTGELFF. The DNA for the CDR3 is TGTGCCAGCAGCTTAGATCTCGGGACCGGGGAGCTGTTTTTT.

The CDR3 region is CASSQVKAYEQYF. CDR3 DNA sequence: TGTGCCAGCAGCCAAGTTAAAGCGTACGAGCAGTACTTC. The chain employs TRBV4-2 and TRBJ2-7; unclear D gene. CDR3 length: 13 residues. With 1 base removed from V and 4 bases from J, the gap between germline ends came to 8 bases. CDR1 and CDR2 from the germline V gene are LGHNA and YNFKEQ.

V gene TRBV27 combines with J gene TRBJ2-3; the D call may be TRBD1 or TRBD2 (6 bases each). From germline, CDR1 is MNHEY and CDR2 SMNVEV (reference sequence). The CDR3 is 21 residues long. V gave up 5 bases and J gave up 2 bases, with 32 bases separating them. This CDR3 is CASSPPRTTEQGPKHTDTQYF. The CDR3 nucleotides read TGTGCCAGCAGTCCACCCCGGACTACCGAACAGGGCCCCAAACACACAGATACGCAGTATTTT.

The CDR3 region has the DNA TGTGCCAGCAGCTTGATCTGGGGGTCGGGTGGCTACACCTTC. It is translated as CASSLIWGSGGYTF. The rearrangement links TRBV5-4 to TRBJ1-2; a possible D gene is TRBD1 (5 bases). V was clipped by 1 base and J by 7 bases, with 14 bases between them. The CDR3 is 14 amino acids. Germline V gene sequence: CDR1 SGHNT, CDR2 YYREEE (reference sequence).

The V call is TRBV11-2, the J call TRBJ2-5; TRBD2 matches at 10 bases. Germline V gene sequence: CDR1 SGHAT, CDR2 FQNNGV. The ends lost 5 bases at V and 1 base at J; junction bases unmatched: 16. This CDR3 is 19 amino acids long. This CDR3 reads CASSKDPASGSSLQETQYF. CDR3 DNA sequence: TGTGCCAGCAGCAAAGACCCGGCTAGCGGGAGTTCCCTCCAAGAGACCCAGTACTTC.

The chain couples TRBV7-2 to TRBJ2-7, with TRBD2 matching over 10 bases. The CDR3 contains 16 residues. In germline, CDR1 is SGHTA, CDR2 FQGNSA. Trimming took 7 bases from V and 0 from J; bases not matched to a gene: 9. CDR3 protein: CASTPGSGRASYEQYF. The CDR3 DNA sequence: TGTGCCAGCACCCCAGGGAGCGGGAGGGCCTCCTACGAGCAGTACTTC.

The rearrangement joins TRBV4-1 to TRBJ2-1, with 12 bases identical to TRBD2. J was trimmed by 3 bases and V by 3 bases; bases with no gene match: 12. Germline loops: CDR1 MGHRA, CDR2 YSYEKL. The CDR3 spans 19 residues. The CDR3 here is CASSQETSGSSKGYNEQFF. The CDR3 coding sequence is TGCGCCAGCAGCCAGGAGACTAGCGGGAGTTCAAAAGGCTACAATGAGCAGTTCTTC.

V gene TRBV15 combines with J gene TRBJ2-7, with no clear D. The germline V gene encodes CDR1 LNHNV and CDR2 YYDKDF (reference sequence). This CDR3 region has 14 residues. V shed 0 bases and J shed 4 bases, with 10 bases lying between them. The CDR3 region is CATSREGLGYEQYF. DNA for the CDR3: TGTGCCACCAGCAGAGAGGGTTTGGGGTACGAGCAGTACTTC.

This clone has only one observation. J is TRBJ1-2 and V is TRBV7-4, with a possible D match to TRBD1 (5 bases). CDR1 and CDR2 (germline): SGHVT, SQSDAQ. The V end lost 2 bases, the J end lost 4 bases, and 20 bases lay between the germline ends. This CDR3 has 17 residues. CDR3 sequence (DNA): TGTGCCAGCAGCTTAATAAGGCGGGACGGGACCCTCTATGGCTACACCTTC. Translation gives CASSLIRRDGTLYGYTF.

This clone was found once. The chain couples TRBV4-1 to TRBJ1-1, with unresolved D. This CDR3 comprises 15 residues. Germline CDR1 MGHRA, CDR2 YSYEKL. Trimming took off 0 bases at V and 4 bases at J, with 12 bases between the two ends. CDR3 nucleotides: TGCGCCAGCAGCCAAGACCGGGGTTGGGGCACTGAAGCTTTCTTT. As protein: CASSQDRGWGTEAFF.

J is TRBJ2-7 and V is TRBV4-1, with TRBD2 identical over 9 bases. Germline V gene data show CDR1 as MGHRA and CDR2 as YSYEKL. J lost 7 bases, V lost 1 base, and 8 bases had no gene match. The CDR3 has 15 amino acids. The CDR3 here is CASSQGLSGRGEQYF. Here the CDR3 DNA reads TGCGCCAGCAGCCAAGGTCTTAGCGGGAGAGGTGAGCAGTACTTC.

This rearrangement joins TRBV4-1 to TRBJ1-2; 10 nucleotides align to TRBD1. V shed 4 bases, J shed 6 bases, and the junction held 14 bases outside the gene matches. This CDR3 region has 17 residues. Germline values: CDR1 MGHRA, CDR2 YSYEKL. Here the CDR3 reads CASSLIPTGGVVNGYTF. Here the CDR3 DNA reads TGCGCCAGCAGCCTAATCCCGACAGGGGGCGTTGTTAATGGCTACACCTTC.

This chain uses TRBV2 with TRBJ1-4; D gene ambiguous. The CDR3 consists of 14 residues. Looked up from germline, CDR1 is SNHLY and CDR2 is FYNNEI. V lost 4 bases to trimming and J lost 6 bases, with 12 bases between them. The CDR3 reads CASSARAPDEKLFF. The CDR3, as DNA: TGTGCCAGCAGTGCCCGGGCTCCCGATGAAAAACTGTTTTTT.

CDR3 region: CASSPQETQYF. The CDR3 bases are TGTGCCAGCAGCCCACAAGAGACCCAGTACTTC. The chain couples TRBV7-6 to TRBJ2-5; D gene ambiguous. The V and J ends lost 5 bases and 2 bases respectively, with 3 bases between them. Per germline, CDR1 SGHVS and CDR2 FNYEAQ. The CDR3 totals 11 residues.

V is TRBV7-6 and J is TRBJ2-7; 7 nucleotides align to TRBD2. The CDR3 is 16 residues long. The trim removed 2 bases at V and 7 bases at J, leaving 14 bases unmatched. Per the germline V gene, CDR1 is SGHVS and CDR2 is FNYEAQ. The CDR3 DNA sequence: TGTGCCAGCAGCTTATTCCCCTTGGCGGGAGTAAAAGAGCAGTACTTC. Encoded protein: CASSLFPLAGVKEQYF.

The chain employs TRBV2 and TRBJ1-1; D gene unclear. The CDR3 totals 12 residues. Per the germline V gene, CDR1 is SNHLY and CDR2 is FYNNEI. Trimming took off 0 bases at V and 11 bases at J, with 10 bases between the two ends. CDR3 sequence: CASSEARGSAFF. The CDR3 region has the DNA TGTGCCAGCAGTGAAGCGCGAGGGAGCGCTTTCTTT.

The CDR3 sequence is CASSRHYTGTRFFSFYEQYF. The CDR3 DNA is TGTGCCAGCAGCAGGCACTACACCGGGACCCGATTCTTTTCGTTCTACGAGCAGTACTTC. The chain uses TRBV27 and TRBJ2-7; D may be TRBD1 or TRBD2 (5 bases each). Germline V gene sequence: CDR1 MNHEY, CDR2 SMNVEV (reference sequence). CDR3 size: 20 residues. Trimming left V 6 bases short and J 3 bases short, with 33 bases between.